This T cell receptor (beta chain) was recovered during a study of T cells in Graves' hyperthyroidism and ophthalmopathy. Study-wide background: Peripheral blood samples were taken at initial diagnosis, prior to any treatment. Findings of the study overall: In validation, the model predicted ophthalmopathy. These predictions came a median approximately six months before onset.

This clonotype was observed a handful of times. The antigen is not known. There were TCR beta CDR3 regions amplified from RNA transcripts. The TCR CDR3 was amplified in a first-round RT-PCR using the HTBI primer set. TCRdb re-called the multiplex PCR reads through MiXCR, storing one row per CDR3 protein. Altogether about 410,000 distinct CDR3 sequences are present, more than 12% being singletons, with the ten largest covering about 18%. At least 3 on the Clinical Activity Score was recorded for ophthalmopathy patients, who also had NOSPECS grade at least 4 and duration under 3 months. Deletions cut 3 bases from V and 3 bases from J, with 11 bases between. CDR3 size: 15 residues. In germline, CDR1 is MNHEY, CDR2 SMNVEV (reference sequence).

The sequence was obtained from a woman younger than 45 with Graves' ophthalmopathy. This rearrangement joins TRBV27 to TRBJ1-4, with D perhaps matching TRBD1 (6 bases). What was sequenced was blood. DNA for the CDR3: TGTGCCAGCAGTTTGGGCGACAGGCCTAATGAAAAACTGTTTTTT. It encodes CASSLGDRPNEKLFF.